Each of the 6 T cell receptor beta chains below was sequenced from the same sample in a study of response to subunit inactivated influenza vaccine (dated by TCRdb to the late 2010s). Library generation was performed with RT-PCR. The instrument given in TCRdb is Illumina HiSeq 2500. The raw public reads went through TCRdb reprocessing: fastp at Q25, MiXCR clone calling, in-frame beta chains kept. Each record represents a unique CDR3 protein, reported with the most common genes and DNA among its rows. Here the sample has around 200,000 distinct CDR3 sequences; around 9% occur a single time. The top ten hold approximately 10% of the sample. The sequenced sample was non-naive T cells sorted from PBMCs, obtained on the day of vaccination. The sample's cell subset or site label, decoded: memory T cell fraction. The receptors here all came from a man in his fifties who received an inactivated influenza vaccine. Donor details come from another sample of the same person, matched by shared clones.

The chain recombines TRBV5-5 with TRBJ2-1; D might be TRBD2 (6 bases). Trimming stripped 0 bases from V and 7 bases from J, with 17 bases between. Germline values: CDR1 SGHKS, CDR2 YYEKEE (reference sequence). The CDR3 is 16 residues long. In nucleotides, the CDR3 is TGTGCCAGCAGCTTGGGGGTCGGGGGAGTGTGGAATGAGCAGTTCTTC. It specifies CASSLGVGGVWNEQFF. The full variable domain, its missing parts supplied by reference TRBV5-5 and TRBJ2-1, is DAGVTQSPTHLIKTRGQQVTLRCSPISGHKSVSWYQQVLGQGPQFIFQYYEKEERGRGNFPDRFSARQFPNYSSELNVNALLLGDSALYLCASSLGVGGVWNEQFFGPGTRLTVL.

This clonotype was detected a few times. V is TRBV7-9 and J is TRBJ2-5; possible D gene TRBD2, 6 bases. Trimming removed 0 bases at V and 5 bases at J, with 13 bases between. This CDR3 is 15 amino acids long. Per the germline V gene, CDR1 is SEHNR and CDR2 is FQNEAQ (reference sequence). The CDR3 loop reads CASSLALAASETQYF. In DNA form, the CDR3 reads TGTGCCAGCAGCTTAGCACTAGCAGCCTCGGAGACCCAGTACTTC. The full variable domain, in which reference TRBV7-9 and TRBJ2-5 provide the parts outside the CDR3, is DTGVSQNPRHKITKRGQNVTFRCDPISEHNRLYWYRQTLGQGPEFLTYFQNEAQLEKSRLLSDRFSAERPKGSFSTLEIQRTEQGDSAMYLCASSLALAASETQYFGPGTRLLVL.

This clonotype appeared many times. This chain joins TRBV3-1 and TRBJ2-5; D may be TRBD1 (5 bases). Germline V gene data show CDR1 as LGHDT and CDR2 as YNNKEL (reference sequence). The CDR3 consists of 12 residues. Trimming removed 6 bases at V and 8 bases at J, with 13 bases between. The CDR3, as DNA: TGTGCCAGCAGTTTGAAACAGGATACCCAGTACTTC. This sequence encodes CASSLKQDTQYF.

This chain uses TRBV12-3 or TRBV12-4 with TRBJ2-1; 10 bases are a match to TRBD2. This CDR3 spans 15 amino acids. The V segment lost 2 bases and the J segment 9 bases; nucleotides outside the gene matches: 7. In DNA form, the CDR3 reads TGTGCCAGCAGTTTAATGCAGCGGGGGGGCGCTGAGCAGTTCTTC. Protein product: CASSLMQRGGAEQFF.

Many counts were recorded for this clonotype. This chain uses TRBV18 with TRBJ2-1; 8 positions match TRBD1. The CDR3 is 14 residues long. The V gene's germline CDR1 is KGHSH and CDR2 LQKENI. The J segment lost 5 bases and the V segment lost 2 bases, leaving 2 bases of the junction unmatched. CDR3 in DNA: TGTGCCAGCTCACCATCGGACAGGGACAATGAGCAGTTCTTC. Translated: CASSPSDRDNEQFF.

The chain carries TRBV4-3 and TRBJ1-5, with D possibly being TRBD1 (5 bases). Trimming left V 0 bases short and J 6 bases short, with 12 bases between. CDR3 length: 15 residues. Germline assignment: CDR1 LGHNA and CDR2 YSLEER. CDR3 in DNA: TGCGCCAGCAGCCAAGATACGACAGCTGGTCAGCCCCAGCATTTT. Translating it yields CASSQDTTAGQPQHF.